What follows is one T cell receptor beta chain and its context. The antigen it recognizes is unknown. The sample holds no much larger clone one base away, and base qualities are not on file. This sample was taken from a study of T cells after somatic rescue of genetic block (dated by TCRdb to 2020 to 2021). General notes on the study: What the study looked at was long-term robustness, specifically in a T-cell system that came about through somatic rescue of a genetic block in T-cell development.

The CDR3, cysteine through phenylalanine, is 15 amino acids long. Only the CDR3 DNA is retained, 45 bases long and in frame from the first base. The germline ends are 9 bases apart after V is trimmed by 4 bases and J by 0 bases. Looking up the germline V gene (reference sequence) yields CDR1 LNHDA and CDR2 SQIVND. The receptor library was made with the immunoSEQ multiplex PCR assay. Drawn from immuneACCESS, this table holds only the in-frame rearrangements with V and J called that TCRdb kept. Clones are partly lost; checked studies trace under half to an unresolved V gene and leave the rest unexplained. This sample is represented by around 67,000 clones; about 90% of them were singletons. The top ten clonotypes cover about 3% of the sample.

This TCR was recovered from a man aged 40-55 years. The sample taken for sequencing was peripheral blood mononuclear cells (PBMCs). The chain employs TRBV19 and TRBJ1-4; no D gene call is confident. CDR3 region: CASSTRTATNEKLFF. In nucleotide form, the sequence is TGTGCCAGTAGTACCAGGACGGCAACTAATGAAAAACTGTTTTTT.